A single TCR beta chain is shown here with its context. V was pared by 2 bases and J by 1 base, with 11 bases between. CDR1 and CDR2 from the germline V gene are KGHSH and LQKENI. This CDR3 region has 16 residues. The record originates from a study of glioma-infiltrating T cells after dendritic cell vaccination. Up to 2 ug genomic DNA was used for TCRB CDR3 amplification. TCRdb keeps only in-frame clones here, not all; method: immunoSEQ multiplex PCR. The sample lists 90,000 to 95,000 clones; roughly four fifths were seen once. Time point of the sample: after dendritic cell vaccination, including at tumor progression/relapse.

This clonotype originated in a human donor with glioblastoma. Source: blood, taken after dendritic cell vaccination. The chain is built from TRBV18 and TRBJ2-2; no reliable D call. The CDR3 spells CASSPVPSLNTGELFF. Here the CDR3 DNA reads TGTGCCAGCTCACCAGTGCCCAGTCTGAACACCGGGGAGCTGTTTTTT. Based on the CDR3 plus reference TRBV18 and TRBJ2-2, the full variable domain is NAGVMQNPRHLVRRRGQEARLRCSPMKGHSHVYWYRQLPEEGLKFMVYLQKENIIDESGMPKERFSAEFPKEGPSILRIQQVVRGDSAAYFCASSPVPSLNTGELFFGEGSRLTVL.